These T cell receptor beta chains were read from a single sample in a study of T cells after posttransplantation cyclophosphamide. TCRdb's copy holds only in-frame clones and misses some; the assay was immunoSEQ multiplex PCR. Sampling found about 25,000 clones, none seen once. The sequenced sample consisted of PBMCs. The receptors shown here come from a woman between 50 and 59 years old in good health, CMV-negative, and a related stem cell transplant donor. The CDR3 runs from the conserved cysteine through the conserved F or W. The D gene is left open where the match is weak. Expanded clones get a size class; other rows say once, few or many, or leave the size out.

CDR3,DNA,V,J,D,size
CASTPFGQGGSQQPQHF,TGTGCCAGTACCCCTTTCGGACAGGGGGGATCGCAGCAGCCCCAGCATTTT,TRBV19,TRBJ1-5,TRBD1,many
CASSLWDSGTDTQYF,TGTGCCAGCAGTTTATGGGATAGCGGGACAGATACGCAGTATTTT,TRBV28,TRBJ2-3,TRBD2,many
CASSLNSIYEQYF,TGTGCCAGCAGCTTGAACAGCATCTACGAGCAGTACTTC,TRBV5-6,TRBJ2-7,NA,many
CASRWGLSIPGYTF,TGTGCCAGCAGGTGGGGACTTTCGATACCTGGCTACACCTTC,TRBV28,TRBJ1-2,NA,many
CASIPNVGDKERKAFF,TGTGCCAGTATACCGAATGTGGGGGACAAGGAGCGGAAAGCTTTCTTT,TRBV7-9,TRBJ1-1,NA,many
CASSEIGQGYGYTF,TGTGCCAGCAGCGAGATTGGACAGGGCTATGGCTACACCTTC,TRBV14,TRBJ1-2,TRBD1,many
CASSPALADTIYF,TGTGCCAGCTCACCAGCCCTTGCGGACACCATATATTTT,TRBV18,TRBJ1-3,NA,many
CASSLELADSGELFF,TGTGCCAGCAGCTTGGAATTAGCCGACTCCGGGGAGCTGTTTTTT,TRBV5-4,TRBJ2-2,NA,medium-sized
CASSGGLAGGNEQYF,TGTGCCAGCAGTGGCGGACTAGCGGGGGGGAACGAGCAGTACTTC,TRBV6-1,TRBJ2-7,TRBD2,many
CASSFPQGAADTQYF,TGTGCCAGCAGTTTCCCCCAGGGGGCGGCAGATACGCAGTATTTT,TRBV28,TRBJ2-3,TRBD1,many
CASSAVGGRGEQYF,TGTGCCAGCAGCGCAGTAGGTGGTAGGGGCGAGCAGTACTTC,TRBV7-2,TRBJ2-7,NA,many
CASSELQGSYNEQFF,TGTGCCAGCAGCGAATTACAGGGCTCCTACAATGAGCAGTTCTTC,TRBV2,TRBJ2-1,NA,many
CASSLSRDTQYF,TGTGCCAGCAGTTTATCGAGAGATACGCAGTATTTT,TRBV27,TRBJ2-3,NA,many
CASSFRAGNEKLFF,TGCGCCAGCAGCTTCAGGGCGGGAAATGAAAAACTGTTTTTT,TRBV5-1,TRBJ1-4,NA,many
CASSKQDNEKLFF,TGTGCCAGCAGCAAACAGGATAATGAAAAACTGTTTTTT,TRBV6-5,TRBJ1-4,NA,few
CASKYHYSTDTQYF,TGCGCCAGCAAGTATCACTATAGCACAGATACGCAGTATTTT,TRBV5-1,TRBJ2-3,NA,many
CASSYSLYTEAFF,TGTGCCAGCAGTTACTCCCTCTACACTGAAGCTTTCTTT,TRBV6-6,TRBJ1-1,NA,NA
CASTPGGEGGYTF,TGTGCCAGCACCCCCGGCGGGGAGGGTGGCTACACCTTC,TRBV11-2,TRBJ1-2,NA,many
CASSIGINDSPLHF,TGTGCCAGTAGTATCGGGATTAACGATTCACCCCTCCACTTT,TRBV19,TRBJ1-6,NA,many
CASAPGQGADTQYF,TGTGCTAGTGCCCCGGGACAGGGAGCAGATACGCAGTATTTT,TRBV12-5,TRBJ2-3,TRBD1,many
CASSRTSGGPRTDTQYF,TGCGCCAGCAGCCGGACTAGCGGGGGGCCTCGCACAGATACGCAGTATTTT,TRBV4-3,TRBJ2-3,TRBD2,many
CASSRTSGGPYNEQFF,TGTGCCAGCAGTCGCACTAGCGGGGGGCCCTACAATGAGCAGTTCTTC,TRBV21-1,TRBJ2-1,NA,few
CASSFDRAGQPQHF,TGTGCCAGCAGCTTCGACAGGGCGGGGCAGCCCCAGCATTTT,TRBV7-9,TRBJ1-5,TRBD1,many
CASSAPGLHEQYF,TGTGCCAGCAGTGCCCCAGGTTTACACGAGCAGTACTTC,TRBV6-5,TRBJ2-7,NA,many
CASSLGTRGHEQYF,TGTGCCAGCAGCTTAGGGACCAGGGGCCACGAGCAGTACTTC,TRBV7-8,TRBJ2-7,NA,many
CSATSGSPLHF,TGCAGTGCTACTAGTGGCTCACCCCTCCACTTT,TRBV20-1,TRBJ1-6,NA,NA
CASSVAFRGLKVGEKLFF,TGTGCCAGCAGCGTAGCATTCAGGGGCTTAAAGGTAGGGGAAAAACTGTTTTTT,TRBV9,TRBJ1-4,NA,many
CASGKTSYNEQFF,TGTGCCAGCGGGAAGACTAGTTACAATGAGCAGTTCTTC,TRBV7-3,TRBJ2-1,NA,many
CASSFSRTDTEAFF,TGCGCCAGCAGCTTCAGCAGGACAGACACTGAAGCTTTCTTT,TRBV5-1,TRBJ1-1,NA,many
CASRTSGRNGEQFF,TGTGCCAGTAGAACTAGCGGGAGAAATGGTGAGCAGTTCTTC,TRBV19,TRBJ2-1,TRBD2,many
CASSLRTGTFSGNTIYF,TGTGCCAGTAGTCTACGGACAGGAACATTCTCTGGAAACACCATATATTTT,TRBV19,TRBJ1-3,TRBD1,many
CASSFTGTGTYGYTF,TGTGCCAGCAGCTTTACCGGGACAGGGACCTATGGCTACACCTTC,TRBV7-8,TRBJ1-2,TRBD1,many
CASSLGRLNEKLFF,TGTGCCAGCAGCTTGGGGAGACTTAATGAAAAACTGTTTTTT,TRBV5-6,TRBJ1-4,NA,many
CASSRGGGGANVLTF,TGTGCCAGCAGTCGAGGGGGCGGTGGGGCCAACGTCCTGACTTTC,TRBV28,TRBJ2-6,TRBD1,many
CASRRQGGNTEAFF,TGTGCCAGCAGGCGACAGGGCGGCAACACTGAAGCTTTCTTT,TRBV6-5,TRBJ1-1,TRBD1,NA
CASSRGTSYEQYF,TGTGCCAGCAGCCGGGGTACCTCCTACGAGCAGTACTTC,TRBV5-4,TRBJ2-7,NA,many
CASEGDSGANVLTF,TGTGCGAGTGAGGGTGACTCTGGGGCCAACGTCCTGACTTTC,TRBV5-4,TRBJ2-6,NA,many
CASSLGGFSYEQYF,TGCGCCAGCAGCTTAGGGGGATTCTCCTACGAGCAGTACTTC,TRBV5-1,TRBJ2-7,NA,many
CASSQSRASGGAEQFF,TGCGCCAGCAGCCAGTCGAGGGCTAGCGGGGGGGCTGAGCAGTTCTTC,TRBV5-1,TRBJ2-1,TRBD2,many
CASRGTGDTEAFF,TGCGCCAGCAGGGGGACAGGGGACACTGAAGCTTTCTTT,TRBV5-1,TRBJ1-1,TRBD1,many
CASSRQGGSTEAFF,TGTGCCAGCAGCCGTCAGGGAGGGAGCACTGAAGCTTTCTTT,TRBV7-3,TRBJ1-1,NA,many
CASSERWNTEAFF,TGTGCCAGCAGTGAACGGTGGAACACTGAAGCTTTCTTT,TRBV6-1,TRBJ1-1,NA,many